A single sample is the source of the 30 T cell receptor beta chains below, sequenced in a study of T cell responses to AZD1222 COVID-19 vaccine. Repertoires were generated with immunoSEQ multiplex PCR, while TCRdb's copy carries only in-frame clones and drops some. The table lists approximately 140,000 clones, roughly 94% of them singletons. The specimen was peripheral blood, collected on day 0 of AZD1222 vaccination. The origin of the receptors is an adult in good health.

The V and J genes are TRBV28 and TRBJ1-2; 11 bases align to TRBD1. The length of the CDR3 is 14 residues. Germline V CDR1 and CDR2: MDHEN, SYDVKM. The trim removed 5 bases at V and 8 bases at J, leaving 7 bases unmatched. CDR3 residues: CASSPGQGAGGYTF. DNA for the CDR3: TGTGCCAGCAGTCCCGGACAGGGGGCTGGAGGCTACACCTTC.

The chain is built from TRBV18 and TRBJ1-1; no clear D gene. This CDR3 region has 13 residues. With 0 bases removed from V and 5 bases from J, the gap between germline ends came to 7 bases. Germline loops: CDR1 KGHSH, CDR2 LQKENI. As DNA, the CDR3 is TGTGCCAGCTCACCACCGACGGTGACTGAAGCTTTCTTT. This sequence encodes CASSPPTVTEAFF.

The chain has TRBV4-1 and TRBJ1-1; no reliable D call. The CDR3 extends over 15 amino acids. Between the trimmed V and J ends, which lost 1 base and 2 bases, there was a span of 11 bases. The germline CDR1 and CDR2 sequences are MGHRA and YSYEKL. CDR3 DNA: TGCGCCAGCAGCCAAGTGGCCGGATCAAACACTGAAGCTTTCTTT. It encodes CASSQVAGSNTEAFF.

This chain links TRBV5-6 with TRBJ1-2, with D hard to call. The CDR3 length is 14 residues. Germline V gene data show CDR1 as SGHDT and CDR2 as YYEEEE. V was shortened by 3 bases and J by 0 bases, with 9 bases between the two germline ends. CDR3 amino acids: CASSSYETNYGYTF. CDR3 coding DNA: TGTGCCAGCAGCTCCTACGAGACTAACTATGGCTACACCTTC.

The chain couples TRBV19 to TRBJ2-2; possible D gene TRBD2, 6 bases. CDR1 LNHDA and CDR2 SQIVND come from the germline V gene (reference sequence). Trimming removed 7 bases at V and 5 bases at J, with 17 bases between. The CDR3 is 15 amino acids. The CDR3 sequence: CASKSGGYTTGELFF. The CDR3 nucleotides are TGTGCCAGTAAAAGTGGGGGGTATACGACCGGGGAGCTGTTTTTT.

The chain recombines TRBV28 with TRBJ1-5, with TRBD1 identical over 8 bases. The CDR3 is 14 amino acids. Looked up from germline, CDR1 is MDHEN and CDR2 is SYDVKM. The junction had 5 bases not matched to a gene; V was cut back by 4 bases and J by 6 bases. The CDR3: CASSSTGGIQPQHF. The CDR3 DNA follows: TGTGCCAGCAGTTCAACAGGGGGAATTCAGCCCCAGCATTTT.

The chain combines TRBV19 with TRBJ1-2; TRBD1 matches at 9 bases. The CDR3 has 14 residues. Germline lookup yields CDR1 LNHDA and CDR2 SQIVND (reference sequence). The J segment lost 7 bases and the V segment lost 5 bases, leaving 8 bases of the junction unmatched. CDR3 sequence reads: CASSPGTGLVGYTF. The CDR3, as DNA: TGTGCCAGTAGTCCAGGGACAGGGCTAGTTGGCTACACCTTC.

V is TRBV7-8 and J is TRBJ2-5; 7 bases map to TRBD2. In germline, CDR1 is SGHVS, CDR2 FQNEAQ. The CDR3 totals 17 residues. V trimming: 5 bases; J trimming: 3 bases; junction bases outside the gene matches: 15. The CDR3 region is CASSKGLGLAVKETQYF. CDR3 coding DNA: TGTGCCAGCAGCAAAGGGTTGGGGCTAGCGGTCAAAGAGACCCAGTACTTC.

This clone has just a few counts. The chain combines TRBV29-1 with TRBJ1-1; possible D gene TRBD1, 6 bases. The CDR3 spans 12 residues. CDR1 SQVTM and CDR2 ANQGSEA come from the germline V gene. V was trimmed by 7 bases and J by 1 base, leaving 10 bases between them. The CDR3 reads CSAGHSNTEAFF. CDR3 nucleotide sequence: TGCAGCGCGGGACATTCGAACACTGAAGCTTTCTTT.

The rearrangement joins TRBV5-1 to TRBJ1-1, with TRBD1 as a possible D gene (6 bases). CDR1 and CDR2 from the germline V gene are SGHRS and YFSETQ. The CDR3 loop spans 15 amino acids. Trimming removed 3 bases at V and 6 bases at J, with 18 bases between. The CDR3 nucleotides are TGCGCCAGCAGCTCCGCGGGGGGGGCGAAGCCTGAAGCTTTCTTT. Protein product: CASSSAGGAKPEAFF.

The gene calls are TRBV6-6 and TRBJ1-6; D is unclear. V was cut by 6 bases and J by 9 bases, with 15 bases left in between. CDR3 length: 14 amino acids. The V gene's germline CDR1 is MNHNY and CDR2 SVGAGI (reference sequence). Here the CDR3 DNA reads TGTGCCAGCAGGGATGTAACCTACGGTTCACCCCTCCACTTT. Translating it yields CASRDVTYGSPLHF.

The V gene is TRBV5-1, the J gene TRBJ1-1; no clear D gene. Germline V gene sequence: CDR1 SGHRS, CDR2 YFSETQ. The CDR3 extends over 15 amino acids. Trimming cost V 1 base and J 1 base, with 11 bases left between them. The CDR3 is CASSLMPTTNTEAFF. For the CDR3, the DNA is TGCGCCAGCAGCTTGATGCCAACGACGAACACTGAAGCTTTCTTT.

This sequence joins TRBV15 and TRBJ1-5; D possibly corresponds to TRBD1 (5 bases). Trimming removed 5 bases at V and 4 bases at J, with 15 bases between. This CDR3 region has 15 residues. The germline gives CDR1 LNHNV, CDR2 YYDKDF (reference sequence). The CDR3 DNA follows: TGTGCCACCAGCGTGGGCGGGACGGCTAATCAGCCCCAGCATTTT. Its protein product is CATSVGGTANQPQHF.

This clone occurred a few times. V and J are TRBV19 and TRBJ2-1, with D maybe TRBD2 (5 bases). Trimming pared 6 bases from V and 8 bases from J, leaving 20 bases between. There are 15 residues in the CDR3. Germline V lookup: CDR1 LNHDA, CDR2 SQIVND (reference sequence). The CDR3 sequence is CASSPLGGARDEQFF. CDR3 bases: TGTGCCAGTAGCCCCTTAGGTGGCGCGAGGGATGAGCAGTTCTTC.

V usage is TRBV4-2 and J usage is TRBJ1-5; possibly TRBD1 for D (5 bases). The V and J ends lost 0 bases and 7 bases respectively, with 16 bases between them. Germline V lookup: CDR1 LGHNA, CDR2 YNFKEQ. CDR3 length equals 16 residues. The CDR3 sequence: CASSQEAARAGQPQHF. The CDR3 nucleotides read TGTGCCAGCAGCCAAGAAGCGGCCAGGGCAGGGCAGCCCCAGCATTTT.

The CDR3 DNA is TGTGCCAGCAGCTTAGACGGGAGGGGCACCGGGGAGCTGTTTTTT. Translation: CASSLDGRGTGELFF. The V and J genes are TRBV7-3 and TRBJ2-2; 8 bases fit TRBD2. The V and J ends lost 2 bases and 4 bases, in that order; junction bases with no gene match: 3. The CDR3 sequence is 15 residues long. From germline, CDR1 is SGHTA and CDR2 FQGTGA.

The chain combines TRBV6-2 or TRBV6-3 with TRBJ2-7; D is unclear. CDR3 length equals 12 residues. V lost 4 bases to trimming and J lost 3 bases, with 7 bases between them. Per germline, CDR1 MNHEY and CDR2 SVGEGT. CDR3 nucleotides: TGTGCCAGCAGTTCCCGGAACTACGAGCAGTACGTC. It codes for CASSSRNYEQYV.

CDR3: CASSLLGNTGELFF. CDR3 sequence (DNA): TGCGCCAGCAGTCTACTAGGCAACACCGGGGAGCTGTTTTTT. This chain connects TRBV5-1 to TRBJ2-2; possible D gene TRBD2, 5 bases. CDR3 length: 14 amino acids. CDR1 and CDR2 (germline): SGHRS, YFSETQ. The V and J ends lost 5 bases and 2 bases respectively, with 10 bases between them.

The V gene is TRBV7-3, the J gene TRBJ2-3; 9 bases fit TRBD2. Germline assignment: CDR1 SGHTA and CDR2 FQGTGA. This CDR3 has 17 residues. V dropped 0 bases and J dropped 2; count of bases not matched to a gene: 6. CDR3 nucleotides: TGTGCCAGCAGCTTAACCGGAATAGCGGGGGTCACAGATACGCAGTATTTT. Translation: CASSLTGIAGVTDTQYF.

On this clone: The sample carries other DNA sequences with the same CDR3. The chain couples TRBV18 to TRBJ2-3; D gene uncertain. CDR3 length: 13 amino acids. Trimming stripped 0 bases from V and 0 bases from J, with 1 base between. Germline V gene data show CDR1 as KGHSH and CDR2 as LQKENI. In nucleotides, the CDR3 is TGTGCCAGCTCACCACCGAGCACAGATACGCAGTATTTT. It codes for CASSPPSTDTQYF.

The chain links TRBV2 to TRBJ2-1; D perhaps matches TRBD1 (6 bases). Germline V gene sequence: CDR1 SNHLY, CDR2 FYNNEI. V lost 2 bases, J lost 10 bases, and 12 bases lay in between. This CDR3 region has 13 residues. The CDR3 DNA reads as TGTGCCAGCAGTGAACCCCGAGGGGGAGAGCAGTTCTTC. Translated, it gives CASSEPRGGEQFF.

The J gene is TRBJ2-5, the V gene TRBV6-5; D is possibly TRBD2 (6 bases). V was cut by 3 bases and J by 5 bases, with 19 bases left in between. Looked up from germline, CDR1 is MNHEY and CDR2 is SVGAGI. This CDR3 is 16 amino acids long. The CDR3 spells CASSYGGGTGSETQYF. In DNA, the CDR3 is TGTGCCAGCAGTTATGGTGGCGGGACGGGGAGCGAGACCCAGTACTTC.

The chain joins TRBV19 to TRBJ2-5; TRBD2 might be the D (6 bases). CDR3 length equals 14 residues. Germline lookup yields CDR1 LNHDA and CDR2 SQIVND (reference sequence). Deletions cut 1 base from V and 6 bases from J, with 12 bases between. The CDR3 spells CASSIVPGGKTQYF. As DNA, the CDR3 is TGTGCCAGTAGTATAGTTCCCGGGGGAAAGACCCAGTACTTC.

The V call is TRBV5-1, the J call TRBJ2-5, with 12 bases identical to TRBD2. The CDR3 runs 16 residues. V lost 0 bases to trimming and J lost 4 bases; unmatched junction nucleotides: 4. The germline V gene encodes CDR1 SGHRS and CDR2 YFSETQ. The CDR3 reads CASSLGELAGGETQYF. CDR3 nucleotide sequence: TGCGCCAGCAGCTTGGGGGAACTAGCGGGGGGAGAGACCCAGTACTTC.

Here the CDR3 reads CASSLHEGHLNTGELFF. The CDR3 region has the DNA TGTGCCAGCAGTCTACATGAGGGACACCTGAACACCGGGGAGCTGTTTTTT. The chain uses TRBV6-6 and TRBJ2-2, with D perhaps matching TRBD1 (6 bases). Trimming removed 5 bases at V and 1 base at J, with 17 bases between. The germline gives CDR1 MNHNY, CDR2 SVGAGI (reference sequence). The CDR3 runs to 17 residues.

The CDR3 region is CASSLGTGNNSPLHF. The CDR3 coding sequence is TGTGCCAGCAGCCTCGGGACAGGAAATAATTCACCCCTCCACTTT. V and J are TRBV6-5 and TRBJ1-6; 8 bases align to TRBD1. Germline V gene lookup returns CDR1 MNHEY and CDR2 SVGAGI. The CDR3 length is 15 residues. V shed 6 bases and J 5 bases; nucleotides not matched to a gene: 6.

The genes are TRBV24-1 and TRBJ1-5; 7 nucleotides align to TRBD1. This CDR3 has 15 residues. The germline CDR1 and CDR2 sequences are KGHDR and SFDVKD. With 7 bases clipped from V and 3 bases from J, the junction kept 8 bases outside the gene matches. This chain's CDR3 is CATSPGTAPNQPQHF. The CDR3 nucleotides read TGTGCCACCAGCCCAGGGACAGCACCCAATCAGCCCCAGCATTTT.

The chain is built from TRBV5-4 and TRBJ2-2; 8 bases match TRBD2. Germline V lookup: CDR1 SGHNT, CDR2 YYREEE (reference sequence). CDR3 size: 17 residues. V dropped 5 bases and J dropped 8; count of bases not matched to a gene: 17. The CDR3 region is CASRPRPGLGSEGELFF. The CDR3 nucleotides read TGTGCCAGCAGACCGCGACCGGGACTAGGGTCAGAAGGGGAGCTGTTTTTT.

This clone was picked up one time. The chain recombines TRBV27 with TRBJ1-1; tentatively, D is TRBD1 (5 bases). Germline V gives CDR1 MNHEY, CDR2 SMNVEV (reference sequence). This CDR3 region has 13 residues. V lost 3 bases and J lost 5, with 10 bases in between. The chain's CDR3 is CASSLTEGTEAFF. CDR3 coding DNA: TGTGCCAGCAGTTTGACAGAAGGGACTGAAGCTTTCTTT.

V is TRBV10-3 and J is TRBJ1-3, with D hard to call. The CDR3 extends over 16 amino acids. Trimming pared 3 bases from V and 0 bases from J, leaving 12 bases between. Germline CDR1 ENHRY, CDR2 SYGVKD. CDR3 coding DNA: TGTGCCATCAGTGACGGTGGCCGAAGCTCTGGAAACACCATATATTTT. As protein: CAISDGGRSSGNTIYF.